Shown below are 9 T cell receptor beta chains from a single sample sequenced in a study of identical twins. Each CDR3 protein is one row after TCRdb ran MiXCR on the 5' RACE reads. The table lists about 690,000 distinct CDR3 sequences, approximately 6.1% of them singletons, with around 1.9% in the top ten. The specimen sequenced was naive T cells sorted from blood. The receptors stem from a man aged 18 to 29 in good health.

This clonotype was recorded at least ten times. The J gene is TRBJ2-2, the V gene TRBV12-3 or TRBV12-4; D unresolved. Trimming removed 10 bases from V and 0 bases from J, with 9 bases in between. The CDR3 has 13 amino acids. In DNA, the CDR3 is TGTGCCACGTGGACGGCGAACACCGGGGAGCTGTTTTTT. Its translation is CATWTANTGELFF.

In its sample, this clonotype was seen many times. The chain combines TRBV20-1 with TRBJ1-1, with D possibly TRBD1 on 5 matching bases. The V gene lost 0 bases and the J gene lost 11 bases, with 16 bases spanning the gap. Germline loops: CDR1 DFQATT, CDR2 SNEGSKA (reference sequence). The CDR3 is 13 amino acids. The CDR3 coding sequence is TGCAGTGCTAGAGAACGGGGCAGCTTGGAGGCTTTCTTT. Translation: CSARERGSLEAFF.

CDR3 loop: CASSYHRDEAFF. CDR3 sequence (DNA): TGTGCCAGCAGTTACCACAGGGACGAAGCTTTCTTT. The chain carries TRBV11-2 and TRBJ1-1; possible D gene TRBD1, 6 bases. Per the germline V gene, CDR1 is SGHAT and CDR2 is FQNNGV. The CDR3 consists of 12 residues. V gave up 6 bases and J gave up 8 bases, with 13 bases separating them.

At least ten counts were recorded for this clonotype. The rearrangement joins TRBV5-1 to TRBJ1-1; unclear D gene. V was clipped by 3 bases and J by 0 bases, with 15 bases between them. The CDR3 consists of 16 residues. Germline loops: CDR1 SGHRS, CDR2 YFSETQ. Here the CDR3 DNA reads TGCGCCAGCAGCTCACCCCTAATAGGCCTGAACACTGAAGCTTTCTTT. Encoded protein: CASSSPLIGLNTEAFF.

This clonotype was detected a few times. The chain combines TRBV6-2 or TRBV6-3 with TRBJ2-2; 8 positions match TRBD1. Germline V gene lookup returns CDR1 MNHEY and CDR2 SVGEGT. The CDR3 has 15 residues. With V trimmed by 6 bases and J by 0 bases, 3 bases remained unmatched. CDR3 coding DNA: TGTGCCAGCAGACTGACAGGGGCGAACACCGGGGAGCTGTTTTTT. It translates to CASRLTGANTGELFF.

This chain uses TRBV3-1 with TRBJ1-2, with D unclear. Per germline, CDR1 LGHDT and CDR2 YNNKEL (reference sequence). The CDR3 contains 13 residues. V gave up 0 bases and J gave up 8 bases, with 10 bases separating them. The CDR3 loop reads CASSQDLGLGYTF. CDR3 in DNA: TGTGCCAGCAGCCAAGACTTAGGGCTCGGCTACACCTTC.

This clonotype was counted between two and nine times. The chain carries TRBV27 and TRBJ2-7, with a tentative D call TRBD2 (6 bases). The CDR3 consists of 14 residues. V was cut by 1 base and J by 3 bases, with 10 bases left in between. Germline values: CDR1 MNHEY, CDR2 SMNVEV (reference sequence). The CDR3 DNA reads as TGTGCCAGCAGTTTATTGGGGGGAGGCTACGAGCAGTACTTC. It yields the protein CASSLLGGGYEQYF.

This rearrangement joins TRBV7-9 to TRBJ2-3; 16 bases match TRBD2. With V trimmed by 5 bases and J by 5 bases, 4 bases remained unmatched. Germline loops: CDR1 SEHNR, CDR2 FQNEAQ (reference sequence). CDR3 length: 16 residues. The CDR3 DNA reads TGTGCCAGCAGCGCCGGGACTAGCGGGAGGGGAGATACGCAGTATTTT. Translated: CASSAGTSGRGDTQYF.

This clonotype was detected many times. This chain uses TRBV20-1 with TRBJ2-7, with TRBD2 identical over 7 bases. This CDR3 is 17 amino acids long. The germline CDR1 and CDR2 sequences are DFQATT and SNEGSKA (reference sequence). The trim removed 0 bases at V and 5 bases at J, leaving 16 bases unmatched. The DNA of the CDR3 is TGCAGTGCTAGAGATCCGGACGTTTGGGGACTAAACCACGAGCAGTACTTC. This encodes CSARDPDVWGLNHEQYF.